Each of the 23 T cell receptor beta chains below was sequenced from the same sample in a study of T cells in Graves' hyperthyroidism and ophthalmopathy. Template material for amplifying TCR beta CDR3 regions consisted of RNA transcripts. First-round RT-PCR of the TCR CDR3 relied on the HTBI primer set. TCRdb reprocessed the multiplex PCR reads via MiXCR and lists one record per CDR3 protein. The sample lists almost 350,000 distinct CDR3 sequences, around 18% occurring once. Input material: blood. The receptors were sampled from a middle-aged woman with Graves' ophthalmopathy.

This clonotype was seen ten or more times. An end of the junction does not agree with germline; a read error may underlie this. The CDR3 nucleotides are TGTGCCAGCACCCTCGGAACCAACTATGGCTACATCTTC. Protein: CASTLGTNYGYIF. The rearrangement links TRBV28 to TRBJ1-2; no clear D gene. The CDR3 consists of 13 residues. From germline, CDR1 is MDHEN and CDR2 SYDVKM.

As DNA, the CDR3 is TGTGCCAGCAGTTATGCGGACAATAATTCACCCCTCCACTTT. Residues: CASSYADNNSPLHF. This chain joins TRBV6-5 and TRBJ1-6, with TRBD1 as a possible D gene (5 bases). CDR1 and CDR2 (germline): MNHEY, SVGAGI. The V gene lost 3 bases and the J gene lost 5 bases, with 8 bases spanning the gap. The CDR3 runs to 14 residues.

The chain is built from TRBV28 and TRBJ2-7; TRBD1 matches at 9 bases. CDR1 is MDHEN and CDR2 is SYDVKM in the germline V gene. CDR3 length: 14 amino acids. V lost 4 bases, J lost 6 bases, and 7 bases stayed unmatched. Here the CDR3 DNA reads TGTGCCAGCAGTTCCCCGGGACAGGGAGGCGAGCAGTACTTC. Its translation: CASSSPGQGGEQYF.

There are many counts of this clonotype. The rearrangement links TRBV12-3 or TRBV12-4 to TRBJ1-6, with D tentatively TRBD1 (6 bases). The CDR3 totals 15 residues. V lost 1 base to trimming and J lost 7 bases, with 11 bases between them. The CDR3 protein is CASSLVGGENSPLHF. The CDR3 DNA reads TGTGCCAGCAGTTTAGTAGGGGGGGAGAATTCACCCCTCCACTTT.

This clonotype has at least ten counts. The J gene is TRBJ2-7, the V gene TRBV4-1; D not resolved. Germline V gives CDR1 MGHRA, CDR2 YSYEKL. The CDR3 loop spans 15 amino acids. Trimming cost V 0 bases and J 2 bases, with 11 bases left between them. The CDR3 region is CASSQDWWEPYEQYF. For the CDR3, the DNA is TGCGCCAGCAGCCAAGATTGGTGGGAACCCTACGAGCAGTACTTC.

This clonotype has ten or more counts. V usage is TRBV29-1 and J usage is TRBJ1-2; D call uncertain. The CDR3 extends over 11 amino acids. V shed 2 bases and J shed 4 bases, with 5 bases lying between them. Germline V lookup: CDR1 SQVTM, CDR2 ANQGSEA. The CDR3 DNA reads TGCAGCGTTGAACAAAGCTATGGCTACACCTTC. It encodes CSVEQSYGYTF.

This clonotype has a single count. The CDR3 nucleotides are TGTGCCAGCACCAGGTGGGGCAACACCGGGGAGCTGTTTTTT. It encodes CASTRWGNTGELFF. The chain employs TRBV27 and TRBJ2-2, with TRBD1 as a possible D gene (5 bases). Trimming stripped 7 bases from V and 2 bases from J, with 11 bases between. CDR3 length: 14 residues. Germline values: CDR1 MNHEY, CDR2 SMNVEV (reference sequence).

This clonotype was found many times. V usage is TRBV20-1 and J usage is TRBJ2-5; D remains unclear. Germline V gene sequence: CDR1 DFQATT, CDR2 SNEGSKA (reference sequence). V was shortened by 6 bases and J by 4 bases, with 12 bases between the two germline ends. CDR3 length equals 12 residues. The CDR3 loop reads CSARFWGETQYF. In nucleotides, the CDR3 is TGCAGTGCCCGATTCTGGGGAGAGACCCAGTACTTC.

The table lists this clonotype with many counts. The CDR3 DNA reads TGTGCCAGCACCCTACAGGCCTACAATCAGCCCCAGCATTTT. Translating it yields CASTLQAYNQPQHF. This chain connects TRBV28 to TRBJ1-5; D might be TRBD1 (5 bases). The CDR3 is 14 residues long. Germline V gene sequence: CDR1 MDHEN, CDR2 SYDVKM. V lost 7 bases and J lost 3, with 13 bases in between.

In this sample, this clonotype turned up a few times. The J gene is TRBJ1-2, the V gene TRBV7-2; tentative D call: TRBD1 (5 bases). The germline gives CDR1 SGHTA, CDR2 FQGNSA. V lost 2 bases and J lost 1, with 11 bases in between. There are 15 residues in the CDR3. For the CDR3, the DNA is TGTGCCAGCAGCTTAAGTGGGGGTGTTAACTATGGCTACACCTTC. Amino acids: CASSLSGGVNYGYTF.

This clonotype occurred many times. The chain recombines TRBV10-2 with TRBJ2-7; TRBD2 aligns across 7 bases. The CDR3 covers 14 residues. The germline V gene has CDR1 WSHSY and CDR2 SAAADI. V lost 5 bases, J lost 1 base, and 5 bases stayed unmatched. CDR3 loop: CASSRASGSYEQYF. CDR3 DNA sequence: TGCGCCAGCAGTAGGGCTAGCGGATCCTACGAGCAGTACTTC.

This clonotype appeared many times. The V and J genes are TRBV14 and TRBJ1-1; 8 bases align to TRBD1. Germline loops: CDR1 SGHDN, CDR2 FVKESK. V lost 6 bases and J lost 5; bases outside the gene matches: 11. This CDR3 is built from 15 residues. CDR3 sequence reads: CASSRADRGYTEAFF. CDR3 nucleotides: TGTGCCAGCAGTCGGGCTGACAGGGGTTATACTGAAGCTTTCTTT.

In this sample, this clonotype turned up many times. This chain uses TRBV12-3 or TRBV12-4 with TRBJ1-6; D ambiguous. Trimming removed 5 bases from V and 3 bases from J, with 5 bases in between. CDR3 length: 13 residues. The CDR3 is CASSRVYNSPLHF. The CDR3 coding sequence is TGTGCCAGCAGTAGGGTCTATAATTCACCCCTCCACTTT.

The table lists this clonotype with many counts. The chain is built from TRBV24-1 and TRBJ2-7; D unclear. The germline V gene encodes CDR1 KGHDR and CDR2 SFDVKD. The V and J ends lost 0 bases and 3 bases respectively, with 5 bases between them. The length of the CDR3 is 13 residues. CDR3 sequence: CATSDLYGYEQYF. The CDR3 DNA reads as TGTGCCACCAGTGATTTGTACGGCTACGAGCAGTACTTC.

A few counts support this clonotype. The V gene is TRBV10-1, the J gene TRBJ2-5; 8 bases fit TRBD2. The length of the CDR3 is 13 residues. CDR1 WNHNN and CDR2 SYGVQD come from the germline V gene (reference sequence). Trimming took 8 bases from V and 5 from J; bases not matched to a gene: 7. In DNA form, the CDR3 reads TGCGCCAGCCAAACTAGCGGAGGGGAGACCCAGTACTTC. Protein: CASQTSGGETQYF.

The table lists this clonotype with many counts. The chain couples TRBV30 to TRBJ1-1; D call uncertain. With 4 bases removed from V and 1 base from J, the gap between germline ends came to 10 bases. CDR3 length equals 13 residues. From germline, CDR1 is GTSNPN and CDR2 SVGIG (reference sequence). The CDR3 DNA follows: TGTGCCTGGAACGTGCTGGGGAACACTGAAGCTTTCTTT. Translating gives CAWNVLGNTEAFF. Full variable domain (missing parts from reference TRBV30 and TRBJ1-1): SQTIHQWPATLVQPVGSPLSLECTVEGTSNPNLYWYRQAAGRGLQLLFYSVGIGQISSEVPQNLSASRPQDRQFILSSKKLLLSDSGFYLCAWNVLGNTEAFFGQGTRLTVV.

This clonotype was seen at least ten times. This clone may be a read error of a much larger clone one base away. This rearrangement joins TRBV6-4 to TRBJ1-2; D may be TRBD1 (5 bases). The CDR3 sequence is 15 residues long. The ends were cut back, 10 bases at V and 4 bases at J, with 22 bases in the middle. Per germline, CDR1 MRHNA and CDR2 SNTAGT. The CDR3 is CATSMEARDSYGYTF. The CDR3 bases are TGTGCCACCTCAATGGAGGCCAGGGACTCCTATGGCTACACCTTC.

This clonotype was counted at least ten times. The CDR3 sequence is CSATPGLAPQETQYF. The CDR3, as DNA: TGCAGTGCTACCCCGGGACTAGCGCCCCAAGAGACCCAGTACTTC. The chain uses TRBV20-1 and TRBJ2-5, with 10 bases identical to TRBD2. Per the germline V gene, CDR1 is DFQATT and CDR2 is SNEGSKA (reference sequence). V lost 4 bases to trimming and J lost 1 base; unmatched junction nucleotides: 6. CDR3 length: 15 residues.

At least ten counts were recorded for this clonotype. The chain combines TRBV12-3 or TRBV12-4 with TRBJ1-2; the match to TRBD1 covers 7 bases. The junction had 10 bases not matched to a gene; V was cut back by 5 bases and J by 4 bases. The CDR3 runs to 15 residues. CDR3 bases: TGTGCCAGCAGTGCGTCGACAGGGAAAGGCTATGGCTACACCTTC. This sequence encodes CASSASTGKGYGYTF.

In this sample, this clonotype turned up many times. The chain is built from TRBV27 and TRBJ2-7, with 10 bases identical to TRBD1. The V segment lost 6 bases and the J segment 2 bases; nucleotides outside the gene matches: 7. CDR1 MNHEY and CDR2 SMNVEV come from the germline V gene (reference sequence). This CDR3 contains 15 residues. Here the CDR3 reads CASSTTGTGAYEQYF. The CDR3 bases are TGTGCCAGCAGCACTACCGGGACAGGGGCCTACGAGCAGTACTTC.

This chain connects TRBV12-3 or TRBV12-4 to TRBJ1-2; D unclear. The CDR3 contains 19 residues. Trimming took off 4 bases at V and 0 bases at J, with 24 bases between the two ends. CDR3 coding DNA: TGTGCCAGCAGTTCCCCCCTTTCGGGGAAAACTCTAGCTAACTATGGCTACACCTTC. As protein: CASSSPLSGKTLANYGYTF.

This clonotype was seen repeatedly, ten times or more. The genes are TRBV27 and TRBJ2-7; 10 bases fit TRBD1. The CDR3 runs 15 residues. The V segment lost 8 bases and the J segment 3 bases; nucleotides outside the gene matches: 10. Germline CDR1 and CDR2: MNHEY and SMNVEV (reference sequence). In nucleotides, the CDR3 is TGTGCCAGCGCGCTTGGGACAGGGGCGAGCTACGAGCAGTACTTC. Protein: CASALGTGASYEQYF.

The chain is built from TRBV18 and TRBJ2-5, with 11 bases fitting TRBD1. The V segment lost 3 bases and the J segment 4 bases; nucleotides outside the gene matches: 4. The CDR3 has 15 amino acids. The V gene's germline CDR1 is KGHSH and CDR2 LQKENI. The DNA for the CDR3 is TGTGCCAGCTCACCGGGGACAGGGGGTGTAGAGACCCAGTACTTC. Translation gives CASSPGTGGVETQYF.